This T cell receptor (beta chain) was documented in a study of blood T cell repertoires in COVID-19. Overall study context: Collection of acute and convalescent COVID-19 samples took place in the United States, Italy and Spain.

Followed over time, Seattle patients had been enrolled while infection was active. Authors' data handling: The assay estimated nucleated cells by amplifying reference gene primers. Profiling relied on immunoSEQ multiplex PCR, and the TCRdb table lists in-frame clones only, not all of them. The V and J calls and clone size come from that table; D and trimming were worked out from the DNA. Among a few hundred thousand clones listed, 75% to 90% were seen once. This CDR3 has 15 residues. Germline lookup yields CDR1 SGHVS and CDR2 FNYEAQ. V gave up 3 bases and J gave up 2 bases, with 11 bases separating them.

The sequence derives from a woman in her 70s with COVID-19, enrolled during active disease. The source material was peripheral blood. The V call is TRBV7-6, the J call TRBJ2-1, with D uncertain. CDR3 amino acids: CASSFSQGPYNEQFF. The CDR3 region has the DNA TGTGCCAGCAGCTTTAGCCAAGGCCCCTACAATGAGCAGTTCTTC.